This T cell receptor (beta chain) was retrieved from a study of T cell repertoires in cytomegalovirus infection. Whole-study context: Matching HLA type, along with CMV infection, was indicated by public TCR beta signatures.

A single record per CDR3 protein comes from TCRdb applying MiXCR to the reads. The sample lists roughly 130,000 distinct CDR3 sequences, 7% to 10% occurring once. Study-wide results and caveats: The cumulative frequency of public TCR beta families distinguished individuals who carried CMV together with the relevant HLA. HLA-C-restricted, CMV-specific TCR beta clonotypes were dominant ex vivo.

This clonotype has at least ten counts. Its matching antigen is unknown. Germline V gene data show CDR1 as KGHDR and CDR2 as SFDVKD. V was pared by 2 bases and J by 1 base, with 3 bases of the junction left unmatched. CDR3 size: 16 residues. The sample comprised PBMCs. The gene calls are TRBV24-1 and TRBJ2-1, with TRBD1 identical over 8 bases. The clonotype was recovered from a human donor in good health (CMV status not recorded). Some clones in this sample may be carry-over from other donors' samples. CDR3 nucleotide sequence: TGTGCCACCAGTGATTCGACAGGGGATTCCTACAATGAGCAGTTCTTC. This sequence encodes CATSDSTGDSYNEQFF.